Listed here is a single T cell receptor beta chain. Here immunoSEQ multiplex PCR was the method, and the copy in TCRdb shows in-frame clones only, minus some. The table includes about 79,000 clones, 70% to 90% detected once. This specimen belongs to a study of PD-1 blockade in mismatch repair-deficient tumors. The CDR3 runs 15 residues. From germline, CDR1 is KGHSH and CDR2 LQKENI. The V gene end was trimmed by 3 bases and the J gene end by 3 bases; junction bases not matched to a gene: 7. PCR or immunohistochemistry showed mismatch repair deficiency in every enrolled patient. The sample was peripheral blood, taken 44 weeks after starting pembrolizumab. The clonotype originates from an adult with mismatch repair-deficient cancer. The chain is built from TRBV18 and TRBJ2-5; TRBD2 matches 7 bases. The CDR3 DNA reads as TGTGCCAGCTCACCCAATGTGCTAGCGGAAGAGACCCAGTACTTC. Amino acids: CASSPNVLAEETQYF.